The T cell receptor beta chain under discussion was sequenced for a study of CD8 T cells in ankylosing spondylitis. The ends lost 0 bases at V and 7 bases at J; junction bases unmatched: 9. CDR1 is LGHNA, CDR2 YSLEER, per germline. The CDR3 extends over 18 amino acids. This clonotype was detected a few times. The antigen is not known. TCRdb independently ran MiXCR on the 5' RACE reads; one entry per CDR3 protein. The table records more than 400,000 distinct CDR3 sequences, about 5.7% of them present only once. Study results and limitations: A TCR beta motif of several highly homologous variants seemed to mark ankylosing spondylitis blood.

The sequence came from a male donor with ankylosing spondylitis. The rearrangement uses TRBV4-3 and TRBJ2-1; 13 positions match TRBD2. The material sequenced was blood, either unsorted or a sorted T cell fraction (not recorded which). CDR3 protein: CASSQDRTTSGRSNEQFF. DNA for the CDR3: TGCGCCAGCAGCCAAGACAGAACGACTAGCGGGAGGAGTAATGAGCAGTTCTTC.